This TCR beta chain is from a study of blood T cells in healthy people across ages. Using a J-beta primer mix together with a sample-barcoded 5' primer, a second PCR was run for about 6 to 11 cycles. TCRdb re-called the 5' RACE reads through MiXCR, storing one row per CDR3 protein. Of around 1,900,000 distinct CDR3 sequences in the sample, about two fifths are singletons; the top ten hold 23%. CDR1 and CDR2 from the germline V gene are DFQATT and SNEGSKA (reference sequence). The CDR3 covers 13 residues. Unmatched junction bases numbered 7, after V lost 6 bases and J lost 2 bases. The chain employs TRBV20-1 and TRBJ2-7, with TRBD1 matching 7 bases. Sample: blood. The TCR sequence derives from a human donor in good health. The CDR3: CSATRGPTYEQYF. The CDR3 nucleotides are TGCAGTGCAACTAGGGGGCCCACCTACGAGCAGTACTTC.